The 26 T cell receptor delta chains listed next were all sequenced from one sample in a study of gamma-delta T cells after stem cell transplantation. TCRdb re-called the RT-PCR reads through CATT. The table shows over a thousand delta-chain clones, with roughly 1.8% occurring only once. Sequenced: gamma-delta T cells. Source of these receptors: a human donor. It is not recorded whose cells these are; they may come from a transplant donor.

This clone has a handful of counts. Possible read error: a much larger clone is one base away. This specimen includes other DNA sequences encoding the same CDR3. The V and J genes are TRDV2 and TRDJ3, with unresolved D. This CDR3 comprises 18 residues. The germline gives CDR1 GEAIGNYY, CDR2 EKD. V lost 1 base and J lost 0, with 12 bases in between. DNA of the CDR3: TGTGCCTGTGACACTGGGCATTTTAGCTCCTGGGACACCCGACAGATGTTTTTC. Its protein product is CACDTGHFSSWDTRQMFF.

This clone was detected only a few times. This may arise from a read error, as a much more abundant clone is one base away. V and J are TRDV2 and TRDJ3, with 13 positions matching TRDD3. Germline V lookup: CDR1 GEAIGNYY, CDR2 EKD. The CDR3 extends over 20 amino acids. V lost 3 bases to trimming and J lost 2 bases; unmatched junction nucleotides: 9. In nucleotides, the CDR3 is TGTGCCTGTGACTCTATACTGGGGGATACGCAGCCCTGGGACACCCGACAGATGTTTTTC. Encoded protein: CACDSILGDTQPWDTRQMFF.

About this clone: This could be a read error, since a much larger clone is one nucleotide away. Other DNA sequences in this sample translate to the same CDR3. The CDR3 sequence is CACDTVGPNTDKLIF. The CDR3 DNA follows: TGTGCCTGTGACACCGTGGGGCCTAACACCGATAAGCTCATCTTT. The J gene is TRDJ1, the V gene TRDV2; D might be TRDD3 (5 bases). Germline-derived CDR1 and CDR2 are GEAIGNYY and EKD. This CDR3 is built from 15 residues.

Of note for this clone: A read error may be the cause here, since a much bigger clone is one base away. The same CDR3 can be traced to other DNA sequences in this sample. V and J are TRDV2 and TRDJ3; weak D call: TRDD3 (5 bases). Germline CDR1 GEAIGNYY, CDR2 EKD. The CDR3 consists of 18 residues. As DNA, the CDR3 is TGTGCCTGTGACACAGTACTGGATCGCTCCTGGGATACCCGACAGATGTTTTTC. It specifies CACDTVLDRSWDTRQMFF.

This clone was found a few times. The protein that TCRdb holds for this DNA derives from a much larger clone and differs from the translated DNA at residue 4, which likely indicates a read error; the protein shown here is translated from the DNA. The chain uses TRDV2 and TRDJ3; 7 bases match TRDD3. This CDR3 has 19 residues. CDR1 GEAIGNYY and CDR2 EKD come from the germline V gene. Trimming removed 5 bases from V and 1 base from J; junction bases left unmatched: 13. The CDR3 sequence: CACGTASGGLSWDTRQMFF. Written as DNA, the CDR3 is TGTGCCTGTGGCACAGCGTCTGGGGGGCTTTCCTGGGACACCCGACAGATGTTTTTC.

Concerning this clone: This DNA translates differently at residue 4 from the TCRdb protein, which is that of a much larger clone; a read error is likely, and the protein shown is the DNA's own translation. The CDR3 DNA sequence: TGTGCCTGTGGCACCGTGGGTTCCTCCACCGATAAACTCATCTTT. Its protein is CACGTVGSSTDKLIF. The gene calls are TRDV2 and TRDJ1, with a possible D match to TRDD2 (5 bases). CDR1 GEAIGNYY and CDR2 EKD come from the germline V gene. The CDR3 has 15 amino acids.

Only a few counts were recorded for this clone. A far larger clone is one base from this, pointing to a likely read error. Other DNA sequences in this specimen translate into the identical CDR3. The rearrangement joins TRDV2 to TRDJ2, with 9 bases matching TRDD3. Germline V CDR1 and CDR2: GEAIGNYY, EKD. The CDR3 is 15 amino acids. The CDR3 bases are TGTGCCTGTGATACACTCGGGGATACGACAGCGCAACTCTTCTTT. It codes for CACDTLGDTTAQLFF.

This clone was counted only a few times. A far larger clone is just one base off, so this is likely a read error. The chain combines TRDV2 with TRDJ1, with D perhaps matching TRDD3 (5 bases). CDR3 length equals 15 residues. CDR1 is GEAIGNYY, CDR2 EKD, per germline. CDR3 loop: CACDTVGTLTDKPIF. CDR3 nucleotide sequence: TGTGCCTGTGACACCGTGGGGACCCTCACCGATAAACCCATCTTT.

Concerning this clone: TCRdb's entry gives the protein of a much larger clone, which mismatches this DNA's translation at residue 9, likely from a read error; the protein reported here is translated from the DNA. In DNA, the CDR3 is TGTGCCTGTGACACCGTCCGGGGGGTACGCGATATGTCCACCGATAAACTCATCTTT. Translated, it gives CACDTVRGVRDMSTDKLIF. The chain employs TRDV2 and TRDJ1; possible D gene TRDD3, 5 bases. Per germline, CDR1 GEAIGNYY and CDR2 EKD. The CDR3 spans 19 residues. Trimming shortened V by 0 bases and J by 1 base, and 23 bases separated the two germline ends.

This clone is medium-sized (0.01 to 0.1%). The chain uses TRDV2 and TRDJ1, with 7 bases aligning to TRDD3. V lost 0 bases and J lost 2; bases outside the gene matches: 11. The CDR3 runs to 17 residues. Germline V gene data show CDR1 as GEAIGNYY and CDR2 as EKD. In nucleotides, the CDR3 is TGTGCCTGTGACACCGTGGGGGGGATCCCGTTTACCGATAAACTCATCTTT. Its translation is CACDTVGGIPFTDKLIF.

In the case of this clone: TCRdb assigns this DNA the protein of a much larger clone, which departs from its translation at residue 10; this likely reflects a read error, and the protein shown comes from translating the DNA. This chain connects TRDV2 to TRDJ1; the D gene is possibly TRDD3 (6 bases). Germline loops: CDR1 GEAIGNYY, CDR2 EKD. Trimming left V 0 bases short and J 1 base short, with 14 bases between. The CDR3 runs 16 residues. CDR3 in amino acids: CACDTVGGKCTDKLIF. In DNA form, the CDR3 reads TGTGCCTGTGACACCGTGGGGGGAAAGTGCACCGATAAACTCATCTTT.

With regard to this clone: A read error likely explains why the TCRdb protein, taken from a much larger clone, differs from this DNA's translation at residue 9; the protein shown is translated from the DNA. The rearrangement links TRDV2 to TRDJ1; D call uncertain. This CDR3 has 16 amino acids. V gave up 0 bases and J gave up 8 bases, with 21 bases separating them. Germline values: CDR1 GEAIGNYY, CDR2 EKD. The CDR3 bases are TGTGCCTGTGACACCGTAGCCCCAATAACCGAATGGAAACTCATCTTT. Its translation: CACDTVAPITEWKLIF.

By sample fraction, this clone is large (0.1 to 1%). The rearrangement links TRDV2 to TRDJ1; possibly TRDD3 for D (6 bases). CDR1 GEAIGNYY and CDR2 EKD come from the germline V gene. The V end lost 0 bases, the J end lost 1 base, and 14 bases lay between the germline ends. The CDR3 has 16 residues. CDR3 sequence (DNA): TGTGCCTGTGACACCGTGGGGGTTCCAATCACCGATAAACTCATCTTT. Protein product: CACDTVGVPITDKLIF.

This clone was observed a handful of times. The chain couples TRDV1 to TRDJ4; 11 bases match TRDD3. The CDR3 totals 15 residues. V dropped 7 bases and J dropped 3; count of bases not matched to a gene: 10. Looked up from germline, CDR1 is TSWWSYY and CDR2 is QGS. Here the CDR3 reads CALVPSGGYTRPLIF. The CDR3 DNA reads TGTGCTCTTGTGCCCTCTGGGGGATACACCCGACCCCTGATCTTT.

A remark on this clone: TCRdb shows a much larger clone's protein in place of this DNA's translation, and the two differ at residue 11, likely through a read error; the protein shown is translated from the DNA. The CDR3 spells CACDDVLGGLIAQLFF. The DNA for the CDR3 is TGTGCCTGTGACGACGTACTGGGGGGCCTGATAGCACAACTCTTCTTT. V is TRDV2 and J is TRDJ2; 8 nucleotides align to TRDD3. With 3 bases clipped from V and 7 bases from J, the junction kept 12 bases outside the gene matches. The CDR3 is 16 residues long. Germline V gives CDR1 GEAIGNYY, CDR2 EKD.

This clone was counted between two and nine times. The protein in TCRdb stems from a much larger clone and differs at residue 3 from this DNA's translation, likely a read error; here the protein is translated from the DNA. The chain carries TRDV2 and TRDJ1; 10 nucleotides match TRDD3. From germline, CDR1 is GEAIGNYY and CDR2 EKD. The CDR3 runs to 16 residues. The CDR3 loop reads CARDPLLGDYTDKLIF. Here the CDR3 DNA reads TGTGCCCGTGATCCTCTACTGGGGGATTACACCGATAAACTCATCTTT.

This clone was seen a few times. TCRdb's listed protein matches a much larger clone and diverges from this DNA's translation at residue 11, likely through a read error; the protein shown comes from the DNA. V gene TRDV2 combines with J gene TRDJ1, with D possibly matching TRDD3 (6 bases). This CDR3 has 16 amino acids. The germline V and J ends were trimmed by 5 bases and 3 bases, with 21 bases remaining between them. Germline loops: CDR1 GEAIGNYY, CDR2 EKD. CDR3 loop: CACVGLVGISPDKLIF. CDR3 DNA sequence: TGTGCCTGTGTGGGGCTGGTGGGGATCTCCCCCGATAAACTCATCTTT.

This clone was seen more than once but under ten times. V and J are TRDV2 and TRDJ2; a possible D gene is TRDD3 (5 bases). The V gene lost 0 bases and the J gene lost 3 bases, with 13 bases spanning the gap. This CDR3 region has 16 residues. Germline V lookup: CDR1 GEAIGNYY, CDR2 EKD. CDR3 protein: CACDTVRGGLTAQLFF. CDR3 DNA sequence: TGTGCCTGTGACACCGTACGGGGGGGCCTGACAGCACAACTCTTCTTT.

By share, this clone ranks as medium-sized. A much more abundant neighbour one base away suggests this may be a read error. The CDR3, as DNA: TGTGCCTGTGACGCTATTACTGGGGGCTCCCCGTACACCGATAAACTCATCTTT. Translating gives CACDAITGGSPYTDKLIF. The rearrangement uses TRDV2 and TRDJ1, with 8 bases lining up with TRDD3. V lost 3 bases and J lost 0; bases outside the gene matches: 14. The CDR3 is made up of 18 amino acids. Looked up from germline, CDR1 is GEAIGNYY and CDR2 is EKD.

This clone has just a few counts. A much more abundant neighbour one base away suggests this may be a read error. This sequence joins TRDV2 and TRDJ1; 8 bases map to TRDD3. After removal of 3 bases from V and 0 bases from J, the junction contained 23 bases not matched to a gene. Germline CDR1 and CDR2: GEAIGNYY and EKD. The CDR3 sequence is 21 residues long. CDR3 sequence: CACDAVVNPGLGVGHTDKLIF. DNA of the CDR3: TGTGCCTGTGACGCCGTAGTTAACCCCGGACTGGGGGTCGGTCACACCGATAAACTCATCTTT.

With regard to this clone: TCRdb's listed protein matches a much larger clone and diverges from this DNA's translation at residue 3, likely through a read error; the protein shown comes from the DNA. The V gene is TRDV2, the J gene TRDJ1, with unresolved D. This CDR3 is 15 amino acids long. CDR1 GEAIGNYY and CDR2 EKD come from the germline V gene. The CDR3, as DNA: TGTGCCCGTGACTCCATCAGTGTGGGTGCCGATAAACTCATCTTT. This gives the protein CARDSISVGADKLIF.

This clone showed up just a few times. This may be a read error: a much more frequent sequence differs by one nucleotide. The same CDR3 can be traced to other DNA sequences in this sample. The CDR3 nucleotides are TGTGCTCTTGGGGACAGTACCAAGGGCGGGGAGTACACAGATAAACTCATCTTT. This codes for CALGDSTKGGEYTDKLIF. This chain uses TRDV1 with TRDJ1; tentative D call: TRDD3 (5 bases). The CDR3 spans 18 residues. Germline CDR1 reads TSWWSYY; CDR2 reads QGS.

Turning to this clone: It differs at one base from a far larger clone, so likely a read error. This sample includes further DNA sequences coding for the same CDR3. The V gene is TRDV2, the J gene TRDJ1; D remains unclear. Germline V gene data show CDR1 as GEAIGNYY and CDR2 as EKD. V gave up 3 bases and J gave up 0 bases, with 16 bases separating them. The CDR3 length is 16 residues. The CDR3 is CACDPMGGPYTDKLIF. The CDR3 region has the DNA TGTGCCTGTGACCCTATGGGAGGTCCGTACACCGATAAACTCATCTTT.

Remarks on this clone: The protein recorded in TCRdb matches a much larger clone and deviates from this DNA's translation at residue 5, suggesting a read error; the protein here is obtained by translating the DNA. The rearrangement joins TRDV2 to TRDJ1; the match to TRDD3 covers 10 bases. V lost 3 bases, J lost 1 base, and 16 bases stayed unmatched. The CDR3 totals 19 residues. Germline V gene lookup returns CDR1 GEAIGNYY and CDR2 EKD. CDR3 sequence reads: CACDSVRGIRDMSTDKLIF. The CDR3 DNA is TGTGCCTGTGACTCCGTCCGGGGGATACGCGATATGTCCACCGATAAACTCATCTTT.

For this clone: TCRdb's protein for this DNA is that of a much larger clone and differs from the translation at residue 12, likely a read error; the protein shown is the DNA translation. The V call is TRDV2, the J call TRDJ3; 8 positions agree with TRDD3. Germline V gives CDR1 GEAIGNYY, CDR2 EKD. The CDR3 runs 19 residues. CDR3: CACDTASGGLSRDTRQMFF. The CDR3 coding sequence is TGTGCCTGTGACACTGCGTCTGGGGGACTCTCCCGGGACACCCGACAGATGTTTTTC.

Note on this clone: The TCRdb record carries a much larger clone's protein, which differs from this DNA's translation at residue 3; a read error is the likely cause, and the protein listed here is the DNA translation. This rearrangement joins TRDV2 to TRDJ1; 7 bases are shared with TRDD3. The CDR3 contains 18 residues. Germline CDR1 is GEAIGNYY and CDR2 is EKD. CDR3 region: CAYDRLGPRRGVLDKLIF. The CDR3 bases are TGTGCCTATGACCGACTGGGGCCTCGCCGGGGGGTCCTCGATAAACTCATCTTT.